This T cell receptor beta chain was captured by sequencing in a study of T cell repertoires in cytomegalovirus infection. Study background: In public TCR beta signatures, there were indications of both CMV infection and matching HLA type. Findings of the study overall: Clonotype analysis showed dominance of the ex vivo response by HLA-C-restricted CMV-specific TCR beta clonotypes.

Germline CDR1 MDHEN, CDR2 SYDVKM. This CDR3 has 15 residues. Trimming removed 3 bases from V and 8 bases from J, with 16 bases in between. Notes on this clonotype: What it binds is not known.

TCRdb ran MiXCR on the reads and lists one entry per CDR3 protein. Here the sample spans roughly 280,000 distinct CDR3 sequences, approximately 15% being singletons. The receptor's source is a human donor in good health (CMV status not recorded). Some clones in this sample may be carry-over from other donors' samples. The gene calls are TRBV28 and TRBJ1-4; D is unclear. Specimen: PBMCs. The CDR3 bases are TGTGCCAGCAGTTTTCCCCCCGGGGTAGGGGAAAAACTGTTTTTT. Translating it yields CASSFPPGVGEKLFF.